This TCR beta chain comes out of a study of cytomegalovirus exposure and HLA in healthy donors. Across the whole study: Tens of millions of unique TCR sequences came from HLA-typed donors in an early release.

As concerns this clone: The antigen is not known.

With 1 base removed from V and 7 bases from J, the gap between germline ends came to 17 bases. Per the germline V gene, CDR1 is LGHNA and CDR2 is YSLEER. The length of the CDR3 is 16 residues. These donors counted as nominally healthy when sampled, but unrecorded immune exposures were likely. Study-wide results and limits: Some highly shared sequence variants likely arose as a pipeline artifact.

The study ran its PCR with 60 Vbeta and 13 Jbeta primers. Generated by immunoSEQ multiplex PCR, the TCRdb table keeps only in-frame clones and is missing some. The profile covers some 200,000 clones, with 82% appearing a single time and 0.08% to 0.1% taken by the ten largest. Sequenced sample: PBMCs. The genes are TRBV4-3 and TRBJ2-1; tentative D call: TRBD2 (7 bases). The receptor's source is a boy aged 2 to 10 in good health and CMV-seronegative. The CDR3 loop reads CASSQAPGGLLNEQFF. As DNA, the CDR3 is TGCGCCAGCAGCCAAGCGCCGGGGGGCCTTTTGAATGAGCAGTTCTTC.